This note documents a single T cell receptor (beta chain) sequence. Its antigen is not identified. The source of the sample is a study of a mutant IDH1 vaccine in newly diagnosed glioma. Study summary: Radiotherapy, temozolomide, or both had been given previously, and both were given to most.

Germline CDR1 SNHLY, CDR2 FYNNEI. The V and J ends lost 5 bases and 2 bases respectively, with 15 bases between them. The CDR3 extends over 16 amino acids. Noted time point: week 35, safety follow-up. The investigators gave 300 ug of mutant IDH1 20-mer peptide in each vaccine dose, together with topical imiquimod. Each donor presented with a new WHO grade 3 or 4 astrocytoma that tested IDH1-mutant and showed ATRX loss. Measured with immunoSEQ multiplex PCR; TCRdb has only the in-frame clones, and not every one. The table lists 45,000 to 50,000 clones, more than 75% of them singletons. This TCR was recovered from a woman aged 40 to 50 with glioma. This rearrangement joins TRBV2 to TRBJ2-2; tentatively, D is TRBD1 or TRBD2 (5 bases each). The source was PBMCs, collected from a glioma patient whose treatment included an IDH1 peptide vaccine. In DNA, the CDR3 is TGTGCCAGCAGTTCTACCGGGACCCTCAACACCGGGGAGCTGTTTTTT. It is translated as CASSSTGTLNTGELFF.